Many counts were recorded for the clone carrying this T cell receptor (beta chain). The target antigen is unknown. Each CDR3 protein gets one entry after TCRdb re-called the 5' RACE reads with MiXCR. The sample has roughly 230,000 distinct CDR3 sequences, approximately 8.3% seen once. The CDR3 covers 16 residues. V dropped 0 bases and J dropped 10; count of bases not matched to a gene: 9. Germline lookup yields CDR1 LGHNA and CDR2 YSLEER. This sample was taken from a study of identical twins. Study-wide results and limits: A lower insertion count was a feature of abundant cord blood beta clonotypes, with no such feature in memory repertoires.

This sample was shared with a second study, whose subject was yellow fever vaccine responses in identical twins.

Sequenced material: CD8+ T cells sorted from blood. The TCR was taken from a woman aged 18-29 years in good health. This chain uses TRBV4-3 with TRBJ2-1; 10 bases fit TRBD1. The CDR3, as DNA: TGCGCCAGCAGCCAAGATCAGAGACAGGGGGCTTGGGAGCAGTTCTTC. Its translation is CASSQDQRQGAWEQFF.